This TCR beta chain was identified in a study of a mutant IDH1 vaccine in newly diagnosed glioma. The germline V and J ends were trimmed by 0 bases and 3 bases, with 10 bases remaining between them. The CDR3 has 16 amino acids. Germline CDR1 is SGHRS and CDR2 is YFSETQ. A remark on this clone: Its antigen is not identified.

TCRdb's copy holds only in-frame clones and misses some; the assay was immunoSEQ multiplex PCR. The sample lists about 68,000 clones, 84% occurring once. Documented time point: week 35, safety follow-up. All doses held 300 ug of mutant IDH1 20-mer peptide, with topical imiquimod. The source was PBMCs, collected from a glioma patient whose treatment included an IDH1 peptide vaccine. This receptor was identified in a man aged 18-30 years with glioma. The rearrangement uses TRBV5-1 and TRBJ2-6, with a tentative D call TRBD1 (6 bases). The CDR3 DNA reads as TGCGCCAGCAGCTTGGGGACAGCGAGTGGGGCCAACGTCCTGACTTTC. It codes for CASSLGTASGANVLTF.